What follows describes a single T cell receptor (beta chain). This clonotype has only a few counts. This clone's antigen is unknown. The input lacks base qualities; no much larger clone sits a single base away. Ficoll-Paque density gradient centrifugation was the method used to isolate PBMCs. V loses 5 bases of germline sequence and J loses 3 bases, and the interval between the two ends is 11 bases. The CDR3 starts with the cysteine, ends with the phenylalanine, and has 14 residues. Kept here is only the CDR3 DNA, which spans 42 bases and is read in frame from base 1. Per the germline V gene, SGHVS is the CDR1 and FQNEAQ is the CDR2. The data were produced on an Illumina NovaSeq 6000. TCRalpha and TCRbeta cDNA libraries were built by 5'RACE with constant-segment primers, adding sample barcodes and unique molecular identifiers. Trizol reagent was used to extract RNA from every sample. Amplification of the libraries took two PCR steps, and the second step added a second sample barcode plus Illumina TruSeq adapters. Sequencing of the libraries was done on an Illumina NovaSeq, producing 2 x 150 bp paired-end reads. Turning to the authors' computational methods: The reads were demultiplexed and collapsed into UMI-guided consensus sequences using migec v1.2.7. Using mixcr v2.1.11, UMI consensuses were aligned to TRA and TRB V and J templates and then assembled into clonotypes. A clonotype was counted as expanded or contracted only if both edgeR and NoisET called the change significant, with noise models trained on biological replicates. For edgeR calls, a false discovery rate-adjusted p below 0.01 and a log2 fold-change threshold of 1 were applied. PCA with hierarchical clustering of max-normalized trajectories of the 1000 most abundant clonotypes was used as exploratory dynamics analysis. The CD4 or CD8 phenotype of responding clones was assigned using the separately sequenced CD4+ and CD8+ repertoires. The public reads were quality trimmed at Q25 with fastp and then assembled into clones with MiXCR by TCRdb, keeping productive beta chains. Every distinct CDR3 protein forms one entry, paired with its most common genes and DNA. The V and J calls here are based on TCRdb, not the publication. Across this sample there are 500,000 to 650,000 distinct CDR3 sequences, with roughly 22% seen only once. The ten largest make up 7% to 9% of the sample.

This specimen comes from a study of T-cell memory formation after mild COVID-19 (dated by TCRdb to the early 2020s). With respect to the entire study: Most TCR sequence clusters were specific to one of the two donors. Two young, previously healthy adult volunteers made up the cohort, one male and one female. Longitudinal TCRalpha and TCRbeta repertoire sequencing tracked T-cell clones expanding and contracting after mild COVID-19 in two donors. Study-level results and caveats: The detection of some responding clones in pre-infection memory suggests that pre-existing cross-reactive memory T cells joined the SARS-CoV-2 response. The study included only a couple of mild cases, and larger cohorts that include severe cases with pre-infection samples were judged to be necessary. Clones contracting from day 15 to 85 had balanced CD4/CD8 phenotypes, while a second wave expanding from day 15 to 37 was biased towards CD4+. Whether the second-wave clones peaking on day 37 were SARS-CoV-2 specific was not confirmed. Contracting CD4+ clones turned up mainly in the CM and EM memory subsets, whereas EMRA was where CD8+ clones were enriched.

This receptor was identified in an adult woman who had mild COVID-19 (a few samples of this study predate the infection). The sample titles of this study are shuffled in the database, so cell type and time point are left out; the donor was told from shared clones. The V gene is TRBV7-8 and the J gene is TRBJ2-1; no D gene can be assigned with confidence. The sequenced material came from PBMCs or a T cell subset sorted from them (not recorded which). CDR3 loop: CASSVTARYNEQFF. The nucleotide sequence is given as TGTGCCAGCAGCGTAACAGCACGCTACAATGAGCAGTTCTTC.